Included here is one T cell receptor beta chain sequence, with context. Here immunoSEQ multiplex PCR was the method, and the copy in TCRdb shows in-frame clones only, minus some. The repertoire holds approximately 58,000 clones, around 87% seen once, with about 13% in the top ten. This record belongs to a study of control samples from healthy donors and cancer patients. Trimming took 6 bases from V and 2 from J, leaving 7 bases between them. The CDR3 sequence is 13 residues long. Germline lookup yields CDR1 MNHEY and CDR2 SVGAGI. The material sequenced was PBMCs. The chain couples TRBV6-5 to TRBJ2-2; D possibly corresponds to TRBD2 (6 bases). The origin of this receptor is a woman aged 55 to 70 with lung cancer. The CDR3 region is CASREGNTGELFF. CDR3 nucleotide sequence: TGTGCCAGCAGGGAGGGTAACACCGGGGAGCTGTTTTTT.